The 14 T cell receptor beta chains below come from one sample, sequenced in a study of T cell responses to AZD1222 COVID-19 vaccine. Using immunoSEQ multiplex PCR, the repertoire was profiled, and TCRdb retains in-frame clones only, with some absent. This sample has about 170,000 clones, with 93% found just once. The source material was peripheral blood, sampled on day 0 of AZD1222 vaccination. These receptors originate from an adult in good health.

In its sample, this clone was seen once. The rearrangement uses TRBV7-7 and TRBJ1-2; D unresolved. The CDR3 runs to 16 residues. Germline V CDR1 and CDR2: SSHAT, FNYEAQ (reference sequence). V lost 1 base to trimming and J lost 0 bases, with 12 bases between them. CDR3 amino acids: CASSLVTDGTNYGYTF. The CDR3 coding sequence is TGTGCCAGCAGCTTAGTAACCGACGGAACTAACTATGGCTACACCTTC.

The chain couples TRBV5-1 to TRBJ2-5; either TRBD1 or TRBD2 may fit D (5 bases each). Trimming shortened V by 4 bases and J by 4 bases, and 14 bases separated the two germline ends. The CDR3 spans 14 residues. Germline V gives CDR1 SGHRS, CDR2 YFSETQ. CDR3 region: CASSRGPGAETQYF. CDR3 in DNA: TGCGCCAGCAGCCGCGGACCCGGGGCAGAGACCCAGTACTTC.

CDR3 bases: TGTGCCAGCAGCTTAGAATGGTCCTACGAGCAGTACTTC. Protein product: CASSLEWSYEQYF. The chain is built from TRBV11-2 and TRBJ2-7; D remains unclear. The V gene's germline CDR1 is SGHAT and CDR2 FQNNGV. There are 13 residues in the CDR3. The germline V and J ends were trimmed by 0 bases and 1 base, with 4 bases remaining between them.

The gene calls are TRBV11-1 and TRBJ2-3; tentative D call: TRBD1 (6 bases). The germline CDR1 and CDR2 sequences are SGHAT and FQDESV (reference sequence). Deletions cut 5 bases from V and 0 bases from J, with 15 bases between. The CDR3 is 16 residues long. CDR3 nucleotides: TGTGCCAGCAGCGCACGCAGGGGCTCTAGCACAGATACGCAGTATTTT. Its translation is CASSARRGSSTDTQYF.

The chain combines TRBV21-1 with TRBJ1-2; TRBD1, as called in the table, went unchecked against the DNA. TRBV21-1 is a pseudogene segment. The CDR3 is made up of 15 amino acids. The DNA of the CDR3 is TGTGCCAGCAGCAGTATGATGGGGCTATACTATGGCTACACCTTC. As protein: CASSSMMGLYYGYTF.

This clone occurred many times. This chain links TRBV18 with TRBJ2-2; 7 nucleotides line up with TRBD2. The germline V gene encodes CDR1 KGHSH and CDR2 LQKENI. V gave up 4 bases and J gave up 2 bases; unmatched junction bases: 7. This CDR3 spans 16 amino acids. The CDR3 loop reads CASSQERGINTGELFF. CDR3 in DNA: TGTGCCAGCTCACAGGAGCGGGGAATAAACACCGGGGAGCTGTTTTTT.

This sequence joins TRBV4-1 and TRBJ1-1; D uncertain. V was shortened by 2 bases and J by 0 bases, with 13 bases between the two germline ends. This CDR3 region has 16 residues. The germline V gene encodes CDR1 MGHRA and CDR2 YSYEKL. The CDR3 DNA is TGCGCCAGCAGCCAATTGGCGAATCGCATGAACACTGAAGCTTTCTTT. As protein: CASSQLANRMNTEAFF.

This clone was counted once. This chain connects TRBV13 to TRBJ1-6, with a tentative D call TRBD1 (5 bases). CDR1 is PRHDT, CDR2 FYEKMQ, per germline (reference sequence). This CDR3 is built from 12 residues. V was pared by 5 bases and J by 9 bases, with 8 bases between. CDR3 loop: CASSPRGSPLHF. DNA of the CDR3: TGTGCCAGCAGCCCAAGGGGTTCACCCCTCCACTTT.

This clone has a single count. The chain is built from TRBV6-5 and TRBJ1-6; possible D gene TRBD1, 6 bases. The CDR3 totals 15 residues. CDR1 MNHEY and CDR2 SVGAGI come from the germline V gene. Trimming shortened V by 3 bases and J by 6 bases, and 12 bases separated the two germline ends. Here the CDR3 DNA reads TGTGCCAGCAGTTATGAGACAGGACTTAATTCACCCCTCCACTTT. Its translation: CASSYETGLNSPLHF.

CDR3: CASSSGLQQPQHF. The CDR3 DNA sequence: TGTGCCAGTAGTTCCGGTTTGCAACAGCCCCAGCATTTT. This chain joins TRBV19 and TRBJ1-5, with D unresolved. Between the trimmed V and J ends, which lost 5 bases and 7 bases, there was a span of 12 bases. Germline CDR1 and CDR2: LNHDA and SQIVND (reference sequence). The CDR3 is 13 amino acids.

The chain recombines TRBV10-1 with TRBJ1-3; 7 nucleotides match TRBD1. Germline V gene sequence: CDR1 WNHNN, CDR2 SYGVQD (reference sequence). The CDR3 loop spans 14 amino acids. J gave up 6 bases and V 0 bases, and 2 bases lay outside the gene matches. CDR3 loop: CASSESGQLNTIYF. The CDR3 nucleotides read TGCGCCAGCAGTGAGTCGGGACAGCTAAACACCATATATTTT.

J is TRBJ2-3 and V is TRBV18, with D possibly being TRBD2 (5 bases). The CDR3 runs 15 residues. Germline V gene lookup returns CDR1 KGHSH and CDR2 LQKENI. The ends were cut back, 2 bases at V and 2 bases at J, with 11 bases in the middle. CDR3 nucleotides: TGTGCCAGCTCACCAGGGGAGAGTGCCACAGATACGCAGTATTTT. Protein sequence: CASSPGESATDTQYF.

DNA of the CDR3: TGTGCTAGTGGTTTGGGGGCTAGCGGGGGTTCAGATACGCAGTATTTT. Encoded protein: CASGLGASGGSDTQYF. The chain carries TRBV12-5 and TRBJ2-3, with 10 bases lining up with TRBD2. Germline V lookup: CDR1 LGHNT, CDR2 FRNRAP. Germline trimming cut 1 base from V and 4 bases from J; bases unmatched to any gene: 5. The CDR3 is made up of 16 amino acids.

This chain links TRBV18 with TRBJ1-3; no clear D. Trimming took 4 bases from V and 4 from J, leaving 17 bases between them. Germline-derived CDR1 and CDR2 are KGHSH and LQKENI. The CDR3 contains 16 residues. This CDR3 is CASSRDVPADGNTIYF. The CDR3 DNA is TGTGCCAGCTCACGCGACGTACCGGCGGACGGAAACACCATATATTTT.